This TCR beta chain was documented in a study of response to subunit inactivated influenza vaccine. Trimming pared 4 bases from V and 11 bases from J, leaving 8 bases between. Germline assignment: CDR1 SEHNR and CDR2 FQNEAQ (reference sequence). The CDR3 runs 11 residues. Each CDR3 protein is one row after TCRdb ran MiXCR on the RT-PCR reads. Altogether 800,000 or so distinct CDR3 sequences are present, approximately 21% being singletons, with the ten largest covering about 10%. This clonotype has ten or more counts. The material sequenced was PBMCs from blood, taken 5 days after vaccination. This chain links TRBV7-9 with TRBJ1-4; D unclear. This TCR came from a man over 45 who received an inactivated influenza vaccine. The CDR3 is CASSSVGKLFF. CDR3 sequence (DNA): TGTGCCAGCAGCTCAGTCGGGAAACTGTTTTTT.